This is a list of T cell receptor beta chains from one sample in a study of blood T cell repertoires in COVID-19. Here immunoSEQ multiplex PCR was the method, and the copy in TCRdb shows in-frame clones only, minus some. The sample lists more than 80,000 clones; about four fifths were seen once. The specimen sequenced was peripheral blood. Source of these receptors: an older woman with acute or convalescent COVID-19. The CDR3 runs from the conserved cysteine through the conserved F or W. The D gene is left open where the match is weak. The size field is filled for only some rows; it gives once, few, many or a size class.

v_call	cdr3_length	j_call	d_call	clone_size	cdr3_aa	cdr3_nt
TRBV5-1	16	TRBJ1-2	.	.	CASSSRTAAGAYGYTF	TGCGCCAGCAGCTCCCGGACAGCCGCGGGAGCCTATGGCTACACCTTC
TRBV5-6	14	TRBJ1-2	.	.	CASSLLGDISGYTF	TGTGCCAGCAGCTTGCTGGGTGACATTTCTGGCTACACCTTC
TRBV7-9	19	TRBJ2-4	TRBD1	.	CASSTSGQTSKGTQNIQYF	TGTGCCAGCAGCACCTCGGGACAGACGAGCAAAGGGACCCAAAACATTCAGTACTTC
TRBV29-1	12	TRBJ2-7	.	.	CSAFDRMYEQYF	TGCAGCGCGTTTGACAGGATGTACGAGCAGTACTTC
TRBV7-8	16	TRBJ1-3	.	once	CASSSAGQYSGNTIYF	TGTGCCAGCAGCTCGGCGGGGCAGTACTCTGGAAACACCATATATTTT
TRBV7-6	15	TRBJ2-5	.	few	CASSLDGLRGETQYF	TGTGCCAGCAGCTTAGACGGCCTAAGGGGGGAGACCCAGTACTTC
TRBV6-4	13	TRBJ2-1	TRBD2	.	CASSGLVDGEQFF	TGTGCCAGCAGCGGACTAGTTGACGGTGAGCAGTTCTTC
TRBV9	17	TRBJ1-4	TRBD1	.	CASSVTPGGQGNEKLFF	TGTGCCAGCAGCGTAACCCCTGGGGGACAGGGGAATGAAAAACTGTTTTTT
TRBV10-3	15	TRBJ2-7	TRBD1	.	CAISESDRGSYEQYF	TGTGCCATCAGTGAGTCGGACAGGGGGTCCTACGAGCAGTACTTC
TRBV7-8	13	TRBJ2-1	.	.	CASSFGAYNEQFF	TGTGCCAGCAGCTTCGGGGCCTACAATGAGCAGTTCTTC
TRBV4-2	15	TRBJ2-5	TRBD2	.	CASSQEFGLAETQYF	TGTGCCAGCAGCCAAGAATTCGGACTAGCCGAGACCCAGTACTTC
TRBV6-1	13	TRBJ1-3	.	.	CASSEFVSDTIYF	TGTGCCAGCAGTGAATTTGTTTCGGACACCATATATTTT
TRBV30	13	TRBJ1-2	.	once	CAWSSGVDYGYTF	TGTGCCTGGAGTTCAGGGGTCGACTATGGCTACACCTTC
TRBV20-1	13	TRBJ1-3	.	.	CSASGRGGNTIYF	TGCAGTGCTAGTGGTCGGGGGGGAAACACCATATATTTT
TRBV5-1	15	TRBJ2-5	TRBD2	.	CASSLGTGGGETQYF	TGCGCCAGCAGCCTGGGCACGGGAGGTGGAGAGACCCAGTACTTC
TRBV6-5	12	TRBJ1-2	.	.	CASSYRQGGYTF	TGTGCCAGCAGTTACAGGCAGGGTGGCTACACCTTC
TRBV30	12	TRBJ2-5	.	.	CAWSDSEETQYF	TGTGCCTGGAGCGACTCAGAAGAGACCCAGTACTTC
TRBV13	17	TRBJ2-1	.	.	CASSPTGRVVSYNEQFF	TGTGCCAGCAGCCCCACCGGTCGGGTTGTTTCCTACAATGAGCAGTTCTTC
TRBV6-1	16	TRBJ1-6	.	.	CASSEATGAYNSPLHF	TGTGCCAGCAGTGAAGCGACGGGGGCCTATAATTCACCCCTCCACTTT
TRBV6-6	15	TRBJ1-6	.	.	CASSYSSPASVPLHF	TGTGCCAGCAGTTACTCTTCGCCAGCGTCGGTCCCCCTCCACTTT
TRBV28	17	TRBJ1-1	.	once	CASKVIRQGPMNTEAFF	TGTGCCAGCAAAGTTATAAGGCAGGGGCCTATGAACACTGAAGCTTTCTTT
TRBV10-3	14	TRBJ1-2	TRBD1	.	CAISDLQGLDGYTF	TGTGCCATCAGTGATTTACAGGGGTTGGATGGCTACACCTTC
TRBV5-6	15	TRBJ2-1	.	.	CASSFRQAFYNEQFF	TGTGCCAGCAGCTTTAGACAGGCCTTCTACAATGAGCAGTTCTTC
TRBV2	16	TRBJ1-6	.	.	CASSEVTSSYNSPLHF	TGTGCCAGCAGTGAAGTTACGAGCTCCTATAATTCACCCCTCCACTTT
TRBV7-2	14	TRBJ2-7	TRBD2	.	CASLKGGQFYEQYF	TGTGCCAGCCTAAAGGGAGGGCAGTTCTACGAGCAGTACTTC
TRBV27	13	TRBJ1-1	.	.	CASSLRENTEAFF	TGTGCCAGCAGTTTGAGGGAGAACACTGAAGCTTTCTTT
TRBV11-1	14	TRBJ2-2	.	.	CASSQSPNTGELFF	TGTGCCAGCAGCCAGTCCCCGAACACCGGGGAGCTGTTTTTT
TRBV19	15	TRBJ1-2	TRBD1	.	CASTSIPPDRDGYTF	TGTGCCAGTACCTCTATCCCCCCGGACAGGGATGGCTACACCTTC
TRBV9	16	TRBJ2-7	TRBD2	.	CASSPRHSGRSYEQYF	TGTGCCAGCAGCCCTCGCCATAGCGGGCGCTCCTACGAGCAGTACTTC
TRBV3-1/TRBV3-2	17	TRBJ2-3	TRBD2	.	CASSQYLAGGHTDTQYF	TGTGCCAGCAGCCAGTACCTAGCGGGGGGGCACACAGATACGCAGTATTTT
TRBV28	15	TRBJ2-7	TRBD2	.	CASRMGLAVTYEQYF	TGTGCCAGCAGAATGGGACTAGCGGTAACCTACGAGCAGTACTTC
TRBV19	16	TRBJ1-6	TRBD1	.	CASSLPGQGLDSPLHF	TGTGCCAGTAGTTTACCGGGACAGGGTTTGGATTCACCCCTCCACTTT
TRBV18	15	TRBJ2-3	TRBD2	few	CASSPRSGRADTQYF	TGTGCCAGCTCCCCCCGTAGCGGGAGAGCAGATACGCAGTATTTT
TRBV7-2	16	TRBJ2-3	TRBD2	few	CASSFTGGGGTDTQYF	TGTGCCAGCAGCTTTACAGGCGGGGGGGGCACAGATACGCAGTATTTT
TRBV10-3	14	TRBJ1-2	.	few	CAISGEGQSYGYTF	TGTGCCATCAGTGGAGAAGGACAGAGCTATGGCTACACCTTC
TRBV19	14	TRBJ2-2	TRBD2	.	CASSSGMNAGELFF	TGTGCCAGTTCTAGCGGGATGAATGCCGGGGAGCTGTTTTTT
TRBV5-1	17	TRBJ1-2	.	.	CASSFGTNELGLYGYTF	TGCGCCAGCAGCTTTGGGACTAATGAATTAGGCCTCTATGGCTACACCTTC